This TCR beta chain was observed in a study of CXCR3-negative and CXCR3-positive naive CD8 T cells. Study details: Overall TRB read output was approximately 140 million, and each library contained about 1.5 +/- 0.3 million reads.

The TRB cDNA libraries were prepared by 5' RACE with UMI labels. TCRdb reanalyzed the 5' RACE reads and collapses them to one entry per CDR3 protein, without DNA. The table lists more than 50,000 distinct CDR3 sequences. Worth noting for this clonotype: Its antigen is undetermined.

Overall study findings and caveats: Surface CD5 was comparable between naive subsets; TCR strength was inferred from TRB CDR3 properties. When CXCR3-positive naive cells were set against CXCR3-negative naive cells, the former had more hydrophobic TRB CDR3s.

Triplicate approximately 300,000-cell sorts were made of each CD8+ T cell subset. Material for sequencing was naive CXCR3- CD8+ T cells from blood. Documented subset: CD45RO-CCR7+CD27+CD95- naive CD8+ T cells lacking CXCR3 (TNR3-). This receptor was taken from a human donor in good health. Some clones in this sample may be carry-over from other donors' samples.

CDR3 residues: CASSSGDRASYEQYF. V gene TRBV7-9 combines with J gene TRBJ2-7; the TRBD1 assignment by TCRdb is unverifiable without DNA. CDR1 and CDR2 (germline): SEHNR, FQNEAQ (reference sequence). CDR3 length: 15 residues.